The present T cell receptor beta chain was sequenced within a study of graft-versus-host responses after intestinal transplantation. Clones were read by immunoSEQ multiplex PCR, and TCRdb kept only the in-frame ones, dropping some. The repertoire holds 12,000 or so clones, with 80% as singletons. The CDR3 loop spans 12 amino acids. Germline lookup yields CDR1 GTSNPN and CDR2 SVGIG (reference sequence). Trimming at V came to 5 bases and at J to 7 bases, leaving 5 bases not matched to a gene. This TCR was recovered from a human patient who received an intestinal transplant, so some T cells may come from the graft donor. The chain employs TRBV30 and TRBJ2-1, with 7 positions matching TRBD2. Source: PBMCs, taken 494 days after intestinal transplant. CDR3: CAWGWGGNEQFF. The CDR3 DNA follows: TGTGCCTGGGGTTGGGGAGGGAATGAGCAGTTCTTC.